This section outlines one T cell receptor beta chain sequence together with its context. Unique molecular identifiers were built into the TCRbeta library. One entry per CDR3 protein, called by TCRdb with MiXCR from the PCR reads. The sample holds some 550,000 distinct CDR3 sequences, 15% to 20% seen once. These data belong to a study of T-cell reconstitution after alpha-beta-depleted transplantation in children. Trimming took off 6 bases at V and 4 bases at J, with 16 bases between the two ends. The V gene's germline CDR1 is SGHTA and CDR2 FQGTGA. This CDR3 is 15 amino acids long. The material was PBMCs from the stem cell graft donor, obtained from the stem cell graft. The V call is TRBV7-3, the J call TRBJ1-3; D gene uncertain. The source is a human donor who donated a stem cell graft to a child with acute lymphoblastic leukemia. CDR3 residues: CASRPLLSSGNTIYF. The CDR3 nucleotides are TGTGCCAGCAGACCTCTCCTGTCCTCGGGAAACACCATATATTTT. The full variable domain, in which reference TRBV7-3 and TRBJ1-3 provide the parts outside the CDR3, is GAGVSQTPSNKVTEKGKYVELRCDPISGHTALYWYRQSLGQGPEFLIYFQGTGAADDSGLPNDRFFAVRPEGSVSTLKIQRTERGDSAVYLCASRPLLSSGNTIYFGEGSWLTVV.